These T cell receptor beta chains were read from a single sample in a study of blood T cell repertoires in COVID-19. Clones were sequenced by immunoSEQ multiplex PCR, and TCRdb holds only the in-frame ones, with some missing. Of 140,000 to 150,000 clones listed, around four fifths are singletons. Sequenced input: peripheral blood. These receptors were taken from a woman aged 40 to 49 with active or convalescent COVID-19. The CDR3 runs from the conserved cysteine through the conserved F or W. The D gene is left open where the match is weak. The size field is filled for only some rows; it gives once, few, many or a size class.

clone size,J gene,V gene,D gene,CDR3 DNA,CDR3 protein
NA,TRBJ1-1,TRBV7-9,NA,TGTGCCAGCAGCCACGCCTCAGAGAACACTGAAGCTTTCTTT,CASSHASENTEAFF
few,TRBJ2-1,TRBV24-1,NA,TGTGCCACCAGCTACAGGGCCCCGAGATCCTACAATGAGCAGTTCTTC,CATSYRAPRSYNEQFF
NA,TRBJ1-6,TRBV27,NA,TGTGCCAGCAGTTTTTCGGCGATCGGGGAGGCGAGGAATTCACCCCTCCACTTT,CASSFSAIGEARNSPLHF
few,TRBJ2-1,TRBV9,TRBD2,TGTGCCAGCAGCGTAGCCGGACTAGCGAGAAGCAGCTCCTACAATGAGCAGTTCTTC,CASSVAGLARSSSYNEQFF
NA,TRBJ1-1,TRBV29-1,NA,TGCAGCGTTGATGGTTCGGGAGTTGAGGCTGAAGCTTTCTTT,CSVDGSGVEAEAFF
NA,TRBJ2-5,TRBV7-8,NA,TGTGCCAGCAGCTTAAGCGGAAACCAAGAGACCCAGTACTTC,CASSLSGNQETQYF
NA,TRBJ1-1,TRBV7-9,NA,TGTGCCAGCAGCGCGAGACAGGCTAACACTGAAGCTTTCTTT,CASSARQANTEAFF
NA,TRBJ2-5,TRBV5-1,TRBD2,TGCGCCAGCAGCTTGGCGCTAGCGGGGGGGCAGGGAGAGACCCAGTACTTC,CASSLALAGGQGETQYF
NA,TRBJ1-5,TRBV30,NA,TGTGCCTGGAGTGTACAAGTGGGCAATCAGCCCCAGCATTTT,CAWSVQVGNQPQHF
NA,TRBJ2-7,TRBV10-1,NA,TGCGCCAGCAGTGAGAGCCGCCCCGAGGGCTACGAGCAGTACTTC,CASSESRPEGYEQYF
NA,TRBJ1-4,TRBV11-2,TRBD1,TGTGCCAGCAGCTCGACAGGGGCTAATGAAAAACTGTTTTTT,CASSSTGANEKLFF
once,TRBJ2-2,TRBV7-2,TRBD1,TGTGCCAGCAGCTTGGACAGGGGGCCCGGGGAGCTGTTTTTT,CASSLDRGPGELFF
NA,TRBJ1-5,TRBV2,NA,TGTGCCAGCAGTGAGTCGGGAGGGGTCTATCAGCCCCAGCATTTT,CASSESGGVYQPQHF
NA,TRBJ1-2,TRBV10-3,NA,TGTGCCATCAGAGCAACAGGGTCCCCTCATGGCTACACCTTC,CAIRATGSPHGYTF
NA,TRBJ1-2,TRBV27,TRBD1,TGTGCCAGCAGCGACAGGGCTGGCTATGGCTACACCTTC,CASSDRAGYGYTF
once,TRBJ1-2,TRBV18,TRBD1,TGTGCCAGCTCAGACGGGACAGGGCTAAGAGGCTACACCTTC,CASSDGTGLRGYTF
NA,TRBJ1-5,TRBV15,NA,TGTGCCACCAGCAGAGCGTTCGGACTGAACAATCAGCCCCAGCATTTT,CATSRAFGLNNQPQHF
NA,TRBJ2-7,TRBV27,NA,TGTGCCAGCAGTTTCGGCGGAATGGGTTCCTACGAGCAGTACTTC,CASSFGGMGSYEQYF
few,TRBJ2-7,TRBV3-1/TRBV3-2,TRBD1,TGTGCCAGCAGCCCGGACAGGGGTCCGAGGGAGCAGTACTTC,CASSPDRGPREQYF
once,TRBJ2-1,TRBV19,TRBD2,TGTGCCAGTAGTATTTCGCTAGCGGGAATTAATGAGCAGTTCTTC,CASSISLAGINEQFF
many,TRBJ2-7,TRBV20-1,TRBD2,TGCAGTGCTAGTACTAGCGGTTCGAGCTCCTACGAGCAGTACTTC,CSASTSGSSSYEQYF
once,TRBJ2-7,TRBV7-2,TRBD1,TGTGCCAGCAGCCCGGGACAGGGGGCGTACGAGCAGTACTTC,CASSPGQGAYEQYF
NA,TRBJ1-4,TRBV3-1/TRBV3-2,NA,TGTGCCAGCAGCCAAGGGCGGCGGGCTTGCTCTAATGAAAAACTGTTTTTT,CASSQGRRACSNEKLFF
NA,TRBJ1-6,TRBV6-4,NA,TGTGCCAGCAGTGAAAGGGGGAATTCACCCCTCCACTTT,CASSERGNSPLHF
NA,TRBJ2-5,TRBV7-2,TRBD2,TGTGCCAGCAGCAAGACTAGCGGGAGGAGGGAGACCCAGTACTTC,CASSKTSGRRETQYF
NA,TRBJ1-5,TRBV6-6,NA,TGTGCCAGCAGTTCTCCGACAGGCCACAGGGATCAGCCCCAGCATTTT,CASSSPTGHRDQPQHF
NA,TRBJ1-5,TRBV4-1,NA,TGCGCCAGCAGCCGAGGGTATAATCAGCCCCAGCATTTT,CASSRGYNQPQHF
few,TRBJ1-3,TRBV5-8,NA,TGTGCCAGCAGCCTAACTGGAAACACCATATATTTT,CASSLTGNTIYF
NA,TRBJ2-5,TRBV28,TRBD1,TGTGCCAGCAGTTTATCCGACAGGGCCCAGTACTTC,CASSLSDRAQYF
NA,TRBJ1-3,TRBV6-5,TRBD1,TGTGCCAGCGGCAGAACAGGGGACTCTGGAAACACCATATATTTT,CASGRTGDSGNTIYF
NA,TRBJ1-5,TRBV19,TRBD1,TGTGCCAGTAGGCAGGGGGCAAGCAATCAGCCCCAGCATTTT,CASRQGASNQPQHF
NA,TRBJ1-5,TRBV5-6,NA,TGTGCCAGCAGCTTGAGGGGATATCAGCCCCAGCATTTT,CASSLRGYQPQHF
NA,TRBJ1-1,TRBV28,TRBD1,TGTGCCAGCCGGCCCCCCACAGGGGGCGGAAACACTGAAGCTTTCTTT,CASRPPTGGGNTEAFF
NA,TRBJ2-5,TRBV19,NA,TGTGCCAGTAGTTATACGAGCGACCAAGAGACCCAGTACTTC,CASSYTSDQETQYF
NA,TRBJ1-1,TRBV10-3,NA,TGTGCCATCAGTGTACAGGGCATGAACACTGAAGCTTTCTTT,CAISVQGMNTEAFF
NA,TRBJ1-2,TRBV28,TRBD1,TGTGCCAGCAGTTTAGGTGGACAGGTGGGCTATGGCTACACCTTC,CASSLGGQVGYGYTF
NA,TRBJ2-1,TRBV6-5,NA,TGTGCCAGCAGTTACTCAGTTGGCGGGGCCTACAATGAGCAGTTCTTC,CASSYSVGGAYNEQFF
once,TRBJ1-1,TRBV30,NA,TGTGCCTGGAGCCCCGTCGCGGGCACTGAAGCTTTCTTT,CAWSPVAGTEAFF
NA,TRBJ1-2,TRBV28,TRBD1,TGTGCCAGCAGCCCGGCTGGACAGGTTTATGGCTACACCTTC,CASSPAGQVYGYTF
NA,TRBJ2-5,TRBV4-1,TRBD2,TGCGCCAGCAGCCAAGACGAAATAGCGGGGGGTGGGACCCAGTACTTC,CASSQDEIAGGGTQYF
NA,TRBJ2-1,TRBV7-2,TRBD2,TGTGCCAGCAGCTTAGCAGCGACTAGCGGAAACAATGAGCAGTTCTTC,CASSLAATSGNNEQFF
NA,TRBJ1-4,TRBV2,TRBD1,TGTGCCAGCAGTGACGGGACAGGGAGGGGAAAACTGTTTTTT,CASSDGTGRGKLFF
NA,TRBJ2-5,TRBV2,TRBD2,TGTGCCAGCAGTCGGACTAGCGGGAGGGGAGAGACCCAGTACTTC,CASSRTSGRGETQYF
NA,TRBJ1-6,TRBV5-6,TRBD1,TGTGCCAGCAGCTCGACCCTTGACAGGGGGTCCTATAATTCACCCCTCCACTTT,CASSSTLDRGSYNSPLHF
NA,TRBJ2-1,TRBV4-1,NA,TGCGCCAGCAGCCAAGACAGGACCCGAGAGGGGCAGTTCTTC,CASSQDRTREGQFF
once,TRBJ1-6,TRBV7-9,TRBD1,TGTGCCAGCAGCTTCGGACAGGGTTTTTATAATTCACCCCTCCACTTT,CASSFGQGFYNSPLHF
NA,TRBJ1-5,TRBV7-2,TRBD1,TGTGCCAGCAGCTTACTTCCCGGGACAGGGTCTAGCAATCAGCCCCAGCATTTT,CASSLLPGTGSSNQPQHF
NA,TRBJ2-7,TRBV19,TRBD1,TGTGCCAGTAGTGCGAGGAGACCCGGGACAGGCGCTTACGAGCAGTACTTC,CASSARRPGTGAYEQYF
NA,TRBJ1-5,TRBV18,NA,TGTGCCAGCTCACTTTCCGGGGCCGGGAGTAGCAATCAGCCCCAGCATTTT,CASSLSGAGSSNQPQHF
NA,TRBJ1-1,TRBV6-2/TRBV6-3,NA,TGTGCCAGCAGTTATAGGAGGGACCAGGCTTTCTTT,CASSYRRDQAFF
NA,TRBJ2-1,TRBV6-5,NA,TGTGCCAGCAGTTTCCTCTCGCGCGGCTCCTACAATGAGCAGTTCTTC,CASSFLSRGSYNEQFF
NA,TRBJ1-2,TRBV6-6,TRBD1,TGTGCCAGCAGTCAAGGGACAGATCGAGGCTACACCTTC,CASSQGTDRGYTF
NA,TRBJ1-3,TRBV5-6,NA,TGTGCCAGCAGCTTCGGTTTGAAGCCTTACTCTGGAAACACCATATATTTT,CASSFGLKPYSGNTIYF
NA,TRBJ2-3,TRBV10-1,TRBD2,TGCGCCAGCAATCCGGGACTAGCGGGAAGCACAGATACGCAGTATTTT,CASNPGLAGSTDTQYF
NA,TRBJ1-5,TRBV11-2,TRBD1,TGTGCCAGCAGCTTACAGGGGGCCGGTCAGCCCCAGCATTTT,CASSLQGAGQPQHF
NA,TRBJ1-5,TRBV6-2/TRBV6-3,NA,TGTGCCAGCAGTTACTCTCGCCAAAAGGGGGTTAGCGATCAGCCCCAGCATTTT,CASSYSRQKGVSDQPQHF